These T cell receptor beta chains were read from a single sample in a study of radiotherapy plus CTLA-4 blockade in lung cancer. Clones were read by immunoSEQ multiplex PCR, and TCRdb kept only the in-frame ones, dropping some. The top ten clones hold roughly 13% of a sample with about 90,000 clones, around 72% of them seen once. Sample: peripheral blood, taken from a patient treated with radiotherapy plus ipilimumab. The receptors were gathered from a human donor with non-small cell lung cancer that progressed on radiotherapy plus ipilimumab. Each CDR3 is given without its conserved first and last residue. D genes are given only for firm matches.

len	v_gene	d_gene	CDR3aa
12	TRBV5-6	.	ASSYQTGIHEQY
13	TRBV6-1	.	ASSPTAGFLYGYT
14	TRBV28	.	ASSSLGDNRGYGYT
12	TRBV15	.	ATSRDRADVWKF
13	TRBV5-5	.	ASSMAGGLGQPQH
11	TRBV9	.	ASSVGSYNEQF
13	TRBV6-1	.	ASSEPHSWGEKLF
15	TRBV7-2	.	ASSFPSRRSSYNEQF
14	TRBV6-1	TRBD1	ASSDLFGTGVYGYT
12	TRBV4-1	.	ASSQATGNTEAF
16	TRBV5-1	TRBD2	ASSSAYLTSGSTDTQY
9	TRBV28	.	ASSGNYEQY
15	TRBV11-2	.	ASSSRTRGFSGNTIY
13	TRBV7-2	.	ASSLTRALQETQY
10	TRBV7-9	.	ASSFGYTEAF
13	TRBV5-1	TRBD1	ASSEPGQGDYGYT
15	TRBV7-9	.	ASSLPPGSPGEEKLF
14	TRBV10-3	TRBD1	AISLTGEVEANVLT
14	TRBV12-5	.	ASGLYLDSKNTEAF
11	TRBV28	.	ASSLLSSGELF
11	TRBV10-3	.	AISEAGTYEQY
15	TRBV14	TRBD2	ASSPGTSGIKAGELF
13	TRBV6-1	.	ASSPRGLGNQPQH
12	TRBV12-5	.	ASGLVGLDDEQF
13	TRBV28	TRBD1	AIPGPGQADQPQH
13	TRBV18	TRBD1	ASSSGQSSTDTQY
18	TRBV12-5	TRBD1	ASGLAGKGQPTKNTGELF
10	TRBV5-4	.	ASSFGGSEQY
12	TRBV9	.	ASSVGVQYEKLF
12	TRBV25-1	TRBD1	ASSELRRGSEQY
12	TRBV28	TRBD1	ASSADRGHNEQF
13	TRBV7-2	.	ASSLVNFFTGELF
11	TRBV28	.	ASSGTSLYGYT
14	TRBV6-6	.	ASSFARDANTGELF
12	TRBV6-5	TRBD1	ASSLTGEGGKAF
11	TRBV28	.	ASLQASGNTIY
11	TRBV18	.	ASSPSQAYEQY
13	TRBV29-1	.	SVGGLLNEGETQY
13	TRBV18	TRBD2	ASSPPLAGTGEQY
12	TRBV10-3	TRBD2	AISDIAGRNEQF
11	TRBV18	.	ASSPSDSRSYT
14	TRBV6-1	.	ASSDPRTPRTGGYT
12	TRBV27	.	ASSFGPGTVPQH
11	TRBV30	.	AWSATVQETQY
15	TRBV7-3	TRBD2	ASSLLTSGANTGELF